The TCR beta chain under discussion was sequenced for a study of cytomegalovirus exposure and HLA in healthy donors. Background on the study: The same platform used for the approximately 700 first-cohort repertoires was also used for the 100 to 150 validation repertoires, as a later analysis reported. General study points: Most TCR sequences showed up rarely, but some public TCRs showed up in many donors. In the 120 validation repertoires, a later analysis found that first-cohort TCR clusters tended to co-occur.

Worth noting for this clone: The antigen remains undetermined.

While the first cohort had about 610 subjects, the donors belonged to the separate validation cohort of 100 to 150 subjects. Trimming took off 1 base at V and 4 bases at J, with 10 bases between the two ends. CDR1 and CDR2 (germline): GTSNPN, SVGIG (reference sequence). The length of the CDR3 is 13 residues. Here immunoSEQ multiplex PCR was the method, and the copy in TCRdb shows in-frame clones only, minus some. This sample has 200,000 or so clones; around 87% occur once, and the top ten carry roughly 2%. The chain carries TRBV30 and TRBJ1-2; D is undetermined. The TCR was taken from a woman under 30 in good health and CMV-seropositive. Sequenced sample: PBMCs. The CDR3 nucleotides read TGTGCCTGGAGTGAGACTGGCCCCTATGGCTACACCTTC. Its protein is CAWSETGPYGYTF.